Listed here is a single T cell receptor (beta chain). The antigen is not known. The CDR3 covers 11 residues. V was trimmed by 10 bases and J by 1 base, leaving 7 bases between them. Per the germline V gene, CDR1 is ENHRY and CDR2 is SYGVKD. PCR primers comprised 60 Vbeta and 13 Jbeta primers. Some clones are missing from TCRdb's copy, which holds only in-frame ones; the method was immunoSEQ multiplex PCR. The sample lists under 200,000 clones, 80% to 85% occurring once. The sample originates from a study of cytomegalovirus exposure and HLA in healthy donors. Study-wide findings and caveats: There were some public TCRs occurring in many donors, but most TCR sequences were rare. Cytomegalovirus association was listed for roughly 160 TCR beta chains.

This donor's CMV serostatus went unrecorded. This TCR was recovered from a human donor in good health. Source material: PBMCs. The chain is built from TRBV10-3 and TRBJ2-5, with D hard to call. Written as DNA, the CDR3 is TGTGCCACCGTTTCCCAAGAGACCCAGTACTTC. Encoded protein: CATVSQETQYF.